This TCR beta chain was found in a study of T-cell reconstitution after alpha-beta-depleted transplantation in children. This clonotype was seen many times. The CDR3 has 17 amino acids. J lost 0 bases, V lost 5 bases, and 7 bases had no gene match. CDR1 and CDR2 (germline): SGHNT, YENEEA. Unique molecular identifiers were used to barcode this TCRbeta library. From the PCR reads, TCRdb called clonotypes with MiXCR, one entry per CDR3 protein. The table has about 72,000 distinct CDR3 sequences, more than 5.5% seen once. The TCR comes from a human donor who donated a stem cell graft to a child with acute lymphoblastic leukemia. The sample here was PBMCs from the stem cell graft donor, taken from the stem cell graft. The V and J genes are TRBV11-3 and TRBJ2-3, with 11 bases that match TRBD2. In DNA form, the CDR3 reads TGTGCCAGCAGCGTTAGCGGGGGGGCCTTCAGCACAGATACGCAGTATTTT. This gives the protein CASSVSGGAFSTDTQYF.